The source of this T cell receptor beta chain is a study of T cells in Graves' hyperthyroidism and ophthalmopathy (dated by TCRdb to the late 2010s). Regarding the complete study: Peripheral blood was collected at initial diagnosis, before any treatment. TCR V-J signatures able to tell the groups apart were searched for in a discovery cohort of approximately 95 patients, of whom around 43 had Graves' ophthalmopathy and 55 to 65 had stable Graves' hyperthyroidism. Prospective prediction of ophthalmopathy was tested in an independent validation cohort consisting of 18 to 20 hyperthyroidism patients and some 17 patients who later progressed to ophthalmopathy. The 100 discovery patients were randomly split 7:3 into training and test sets. In addition, the study compared T-cell repertoires in thyroid tissue and in blood from six Graves' hyperthyroidism patients. Following sampling, methimazole starting at 30 mg daily was given to hyperthyroidism patients, and high-dose intravenous methylprednisolone was given to ophthalmopathy patients. TCR Vbeta CDR3 sequencing of 135 peripheral blood samples (approximately 44 ophthalmopathy, about 74 hyperthyroidism and some 17 progressor patients) is reported in the paper. What the work shows at the level of the full study, not this receptor alone: No statistical method was used to fix the sample size in advance, and group allocation was not hidden from the investigators. Ophthalmopathy was separated from stable hyperthyroidism by a 13 V-J signature model, with about 86% sensitivity and about 81% specificity obtained in cross-validation and 80%/75% obtained in testing. During validation, the model predicted progression to ophthalmopathy a median of about 6.3 months ahead of onset, with more than 60% sensitivity and more than 72% specificity. Most expanded thyroid clonotypes (frequency above 0.001) were also found in blood, which suggests that blood repertoires may mirror thyroid immune responses.

The TCR beta CDR3 regions were amplified from RNA transcripts. A first-round RT-PCR of the TCR CDR3 used the HTBI primer set with the Qiagen OneStep RT-PCR kit. Libraries were constructed in a second round of multiplex PCR, after which size selection and purification were carried out. Sequencing of the libraries was done on an Illumina HiSeq2000 using paired-end 100 bp reads. Concerning the study's data processing: SOAPnuke was used to process the raw data, with reads discarded if the reads contained adapters or uncalled bases, had a mean Phred below 15, or lacked an exact constant-primer or identifier match. COPE v1.2.5 was used to merge the high-quality paired reads, and each unique nucleotide sequence was defined as a clonotype. MiTCR v1.1 was used to align the clonotypes against IMGT TRBV, TRBD and TRBJ reference segments. Analysis was restricted to V-J combinations with a frequency above 0.0001, which covered 98% to 99.2% of repertoires. A TCS score was defined as the ratio of F50 (clonal expansion) to E x V (chaos), with BLOSUM62-based TCRdist applied between CDR3 peptides within each V-J. Welch's t-statistics and random forest reduced around 520 V-J features to some 14, which were used in a naive Bayes classifier (R e1071). The public reads were reprocessed in TCRdb via fastp at Q25 and MiXCR, keeping in-frame beta chains. Every CDR3 protein is listed once, alongside the most common genes and DNA of its rows. The V and J calls reflect TCRdb's pipeline rather than the authors' work. A total of hundreds of thousands of distinct CDR3 sequences appear in this sample, approximately 13% of them only once. 9.2% of the sample lies in the top ten.

This clonotype was counted ten times or more. Its antigen is still unknown. The input lacks base qualities; no much larger clone sits a single base away. Stable Graves' hyperthyroidism was defined as the absence of progression to ophthalmopathy over 18 months of follow-up. Hyperthyroidism patients were aged 18 to 65 years and newly diagnosed, with disease duration of less than 2 months. The study excluded patients with uncontrolled infections, other autoimmune diseases, pregnancy or lactation. Diagnoses relied on clinical symptoms, serum thyroxine and TRAb, thyroid ultrasound and orbital computed tomography. Ficoll-Paque density gradient centrifugation was used to isolate PBMCs from around 9.1 ml of fresh peripheral blood. Total RNA was extracted using Trizol reagent, and RNA quality was assessed on an Agilent 2100 Bioanalyzer. From its cysteine to its phenylalanine, the CDR3 spans 18 amino acids. Of the read, only the CDR3 DNA is kept; its 54 bases are in frame from base 1. From a lookup of the germline V gene, CDR1 and CDR2 are SGHAT and FQNNGV. Unmatched junction bases come to 15, with V trimmed by 5 bases and J by 4 bases.

Source material: blood. This TCR derives from a woman aged 18 to 35 with Graves' hyperthyroidism. The V gene is TRBV11-2 and the J gene is TRBJ2-2; 8 bases in the junction line up with TRBD2. The DNA reads TGTGCCAGCAGCCAATGGGGCCGAGCGGGGGTCCTCACCGGGGAGCTGTTTTTT. Translated, this gives CASSQWGRAGVLTGELFF.